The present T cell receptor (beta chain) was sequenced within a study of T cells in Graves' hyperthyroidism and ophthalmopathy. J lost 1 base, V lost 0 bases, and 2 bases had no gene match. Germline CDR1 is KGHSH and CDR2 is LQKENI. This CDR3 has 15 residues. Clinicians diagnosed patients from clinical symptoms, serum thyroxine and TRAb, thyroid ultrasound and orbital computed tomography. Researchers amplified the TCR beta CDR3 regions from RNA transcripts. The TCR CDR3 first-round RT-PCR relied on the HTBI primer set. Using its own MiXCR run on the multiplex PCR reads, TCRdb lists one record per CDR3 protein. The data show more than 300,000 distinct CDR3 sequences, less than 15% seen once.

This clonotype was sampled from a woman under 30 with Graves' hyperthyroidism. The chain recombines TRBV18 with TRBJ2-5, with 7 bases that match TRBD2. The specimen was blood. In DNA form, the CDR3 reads TGTGCCAGCTCACCACCGAGCGGGGCCCAAGAGACCCAGTACTTC. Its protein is CASSPPSGAQETQYF.